The rows below give T cell receptor beta chains drawn from one sample of a study of T cell repertoires in cytomegalovirus infection. Each CDR3 protein gets one entry after TCRdb re-called the reads with MiXCR. The sample has approximately 500,000 distinct CDR3 sequences, about 17% seen once. The specimen sequenced was CD8+ T cells from PBMCs. The origin of the receptors is a human donor in good health (CMV status not recorded). Some clones in this sample may be carry-over from other donors' samples. Both conserved end residues are part of each CDR3. A D gene is named only where the DNA matches it firmly. The listing skips clone size in some rows; elsewhere it reads once, few, many or a size class.

J,size,D,V,DNA,CDR3
TRBJ2-7,many,NA,TRBV7-3,TGTGCCAGCAGCCCGGACAGCTTTAGCTCCTACGAGCAGTACTTC,CASSPDSFSSYEQYF
TRBJ2-2,NA,TRBD2,TRBV10-3,TGTGCCATCAGTGGGGGGGGGAACACCGGGGAGCTGTTTTTT,CAISGGGNTGELFF
TRBJ2-2,few,NA,TRBV12-3/TRBV12-4,TGTGCCAGCAGTGCACAGGGAATAGGCACCGGGGAGCTGTTTTTT,CASSAQGIGTGELFF
TRBJ2-2,NA,NA,TRBV2,TGTGCCAGCCTGGACAGAAAGAGCACCGGGGAGCTGTTTTTT,CASLDRKSTGELFF
TRBJ1-1,few,NA,TRBV4-1,TGCGCCAGCAGCCCGTTGAGGGCGGCAGTCAACACTGAAGCTTTCTTT,CASSPLRAAVNTEAFF
TRBJ2-1,many,TRBD2,TRBV7-9,TGTGCCGGACTAGCGGGGAAACAAACCTACAATGAGCAGTTCTTC,CAGLAGKQTYNEQFF
TRBJ2-1,many,NA,TRBV6-5,TGTGCCAGCAGTTACTCCCAGGGGGGGGATGAGCAGTTCTTC,CASSYSQGGDEQFF
TRBJ1-2,NA,NA,TRBV7-9,TGTGCCAGCAGTGGACAATCACTTGGCTACACCTTC,CASSGQSLGYTF
TRBJ1-2,few,NA,TRBV4-1,TGCGCCAGCAGCCAAGATTGGAGGGGTAACTATGGCTACACCTTC,CASSQDWRGNYGYTF
TRBJ2-7,NA,TRBD2,TRBV27,TGTGCCAGCAGAGTAACTAGCGGGGGAAACTACGAGCAGTACTTC,CASRVTSGGNYEQYF
TRBJ1-1,many,TRBD1,TRBV7-9,TGTGCCAGCAGCGGGGACAGGGGGAACACTGAAGCTTTCTTT,CASSGDRGNTEAFF
TRBJ2-3,many,TRBD2,TRBV12-3/TRBV12-4,TGTGCCAGCAGTGGGGGGGCAGATACGCAGTATTTT,CASSGGADTQYF
TRBJ2-1,few,NA,TRBV29-1,TGCAGCGCATGGACACTGGATGAGCAGTTCTTC,CSAWTLDEQFF
TRBJ1-1,few,TRBD1,TRBV5-1,TGCGCCAGCAGCACTGGGACAGGGGGCTACACTGAAGCTTTCTTT,CASSTGTGGYTEAFF
TRBJ2-7,many,NA,TRBV10-3,TGTGCCACCCGATCCGGTTCCGAGCAGTACTTC,CATRSGSEQYF
TRBJ1-5,NA,NA,TRBV5-5,TGTGCCAGCAGCTTGGAAAGAGTGGATCAGCCCCAGCATTTT,CASSLERVDQPQHF
TRBJ2-7,few,NA,TRBV28,TGTGCCAGCAATAGACCCGACCCGGCCTACGAGCAGTACTTC,CASNRPDPAYEQYF